This T cell receptor (beta chain) comes out of a study of blood T cell repertoires in COVID-19. The CDR3 runs to 15 residues. Trimming removed 5 bases from V and 3 bases from J; junction bases left unmatched: 5. Germline V gene lookup returns CDR1 KGHSH and CDR2 LQKENI. Patients of the Seattle cohort, enrolled during active infection, were followed longitudinally. In the original processing: Quantification of nucleated cells was approximated via reference gene primer amplification. The method was immunoSEQ multiplex PCR; TCRdb's version includes in-frame clones alone and lacks a portion of them. V, J and clone size are those of that table, while D and trimming were read from the DNA. This table has 200,000 to 250,000 clones, 75% to 90% appearing once.

The receptor's source is a man under 40 with COVID-19, enrolled during active disease. The sample consisted of peripheral blood. The chain has TRBV18 and TRBJ1-2; 11 bases line up with TRBD1. CDR3 protein: CASSAGQGADYGYTF. The CDR3 nucleotides are TGTGCCAGCTCAGCCGGACAGGGGGCGGACTATGGCTACACCTTC.